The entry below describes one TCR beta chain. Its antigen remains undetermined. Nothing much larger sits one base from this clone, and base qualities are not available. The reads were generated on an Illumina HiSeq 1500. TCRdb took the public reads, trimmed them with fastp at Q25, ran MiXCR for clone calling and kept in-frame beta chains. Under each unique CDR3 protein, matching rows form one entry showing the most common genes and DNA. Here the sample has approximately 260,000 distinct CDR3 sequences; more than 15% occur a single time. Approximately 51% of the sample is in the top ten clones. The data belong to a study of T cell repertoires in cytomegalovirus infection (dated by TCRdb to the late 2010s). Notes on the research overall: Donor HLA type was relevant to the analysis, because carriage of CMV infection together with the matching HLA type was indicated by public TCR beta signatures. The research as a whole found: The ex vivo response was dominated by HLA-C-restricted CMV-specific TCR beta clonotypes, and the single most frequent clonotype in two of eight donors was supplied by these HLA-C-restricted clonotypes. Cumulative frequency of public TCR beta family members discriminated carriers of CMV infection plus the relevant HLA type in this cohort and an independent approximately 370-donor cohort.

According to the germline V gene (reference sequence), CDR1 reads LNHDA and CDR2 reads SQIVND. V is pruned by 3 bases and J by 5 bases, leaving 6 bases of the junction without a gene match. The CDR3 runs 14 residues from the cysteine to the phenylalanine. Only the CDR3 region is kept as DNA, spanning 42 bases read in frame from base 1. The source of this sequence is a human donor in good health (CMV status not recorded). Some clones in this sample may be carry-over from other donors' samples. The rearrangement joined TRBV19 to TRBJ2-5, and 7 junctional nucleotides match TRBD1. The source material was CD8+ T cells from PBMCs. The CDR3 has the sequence CASSMGQRGETQYF. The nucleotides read TGTGCCAGTAGTATGGGACAGCGCGGGGAGACCCAGTACTTC.